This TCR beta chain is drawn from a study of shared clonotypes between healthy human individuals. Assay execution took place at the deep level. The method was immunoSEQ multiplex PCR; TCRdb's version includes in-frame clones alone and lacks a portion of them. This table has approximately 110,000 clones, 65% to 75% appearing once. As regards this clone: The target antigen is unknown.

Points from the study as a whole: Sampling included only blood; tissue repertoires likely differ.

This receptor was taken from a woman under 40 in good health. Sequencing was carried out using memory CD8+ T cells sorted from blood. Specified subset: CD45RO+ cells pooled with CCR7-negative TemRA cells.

The CDR3 DNA reads as TGTGCCAGCAGCTTGGGGTCCTACAATGAGCAGTTCTTC. It yields the protein CASSLGSYNEQFF. The chain combines TRBV11-2 with TRBJ2-1; D gene ambiguous. The CDR3 has 13 residues. V lost 3 bases and J lost 1, with 4 bases in between. Germline V CDR1 and CDR2: SGHAT, FQNNGV.